This T cell receptor (beta chain) was profiled in a study of blood T cell repertoires in COVID-19. At the level of the study: Sites across the United States, Italy and Spain contributed samples from acute and convalescent COVID-19. T cells, B-cell-depleted T cells, or PBMCs supplied cDNA or gDNA.

This CDR3 spans 15 amino acids. Germline V gives CDR1 SEHNR, CDR2 FQNEAQ (reference sequence). Deletions cut 5 bases from V and 4 bases from J, with 15 bases between. Per the original methods: Nucleated cell counts were estimated from reference gene primer amplification. Sequenced by immunoSEQ multiplex PCR; TCRdb stores in-frame clones only, minus some. V and J calls and clone size are given by that table; D and trimming were obtained from the DNA. The sample gives some 130,000 clones, about 80% of which show up once; 3% to 4.5% is in the top ten. This clone was seen only once. The sequence derives from an elderly woman with acute or convalescent COVID-19. Sequencing was performed on peripheral blood. The chain links TRBV7-9 to TRBJ2-1; tentative D call: TRBD1 (6 bases). DNA of the CDR3: TGTGCCAGCAGCGTCCGCCAGGGGAGTTACAATGAGCAGTTCTTC. Its translation: CASSVRQGSYNEQFF. Based on the CDR3 plus reference TRBV7-9 and TRBJ2-1, the full variable domain is DTGVSQNPRHKITKRGQNVTFRCDPISEHNRLYWYRQTLGQGPEFLTYFQNEAQLEKSRLLSDRFSAERPKGSFSTLEIQRTEQGDSAMYLCASSVRQGSYNEQFFGPGTRLTVL.